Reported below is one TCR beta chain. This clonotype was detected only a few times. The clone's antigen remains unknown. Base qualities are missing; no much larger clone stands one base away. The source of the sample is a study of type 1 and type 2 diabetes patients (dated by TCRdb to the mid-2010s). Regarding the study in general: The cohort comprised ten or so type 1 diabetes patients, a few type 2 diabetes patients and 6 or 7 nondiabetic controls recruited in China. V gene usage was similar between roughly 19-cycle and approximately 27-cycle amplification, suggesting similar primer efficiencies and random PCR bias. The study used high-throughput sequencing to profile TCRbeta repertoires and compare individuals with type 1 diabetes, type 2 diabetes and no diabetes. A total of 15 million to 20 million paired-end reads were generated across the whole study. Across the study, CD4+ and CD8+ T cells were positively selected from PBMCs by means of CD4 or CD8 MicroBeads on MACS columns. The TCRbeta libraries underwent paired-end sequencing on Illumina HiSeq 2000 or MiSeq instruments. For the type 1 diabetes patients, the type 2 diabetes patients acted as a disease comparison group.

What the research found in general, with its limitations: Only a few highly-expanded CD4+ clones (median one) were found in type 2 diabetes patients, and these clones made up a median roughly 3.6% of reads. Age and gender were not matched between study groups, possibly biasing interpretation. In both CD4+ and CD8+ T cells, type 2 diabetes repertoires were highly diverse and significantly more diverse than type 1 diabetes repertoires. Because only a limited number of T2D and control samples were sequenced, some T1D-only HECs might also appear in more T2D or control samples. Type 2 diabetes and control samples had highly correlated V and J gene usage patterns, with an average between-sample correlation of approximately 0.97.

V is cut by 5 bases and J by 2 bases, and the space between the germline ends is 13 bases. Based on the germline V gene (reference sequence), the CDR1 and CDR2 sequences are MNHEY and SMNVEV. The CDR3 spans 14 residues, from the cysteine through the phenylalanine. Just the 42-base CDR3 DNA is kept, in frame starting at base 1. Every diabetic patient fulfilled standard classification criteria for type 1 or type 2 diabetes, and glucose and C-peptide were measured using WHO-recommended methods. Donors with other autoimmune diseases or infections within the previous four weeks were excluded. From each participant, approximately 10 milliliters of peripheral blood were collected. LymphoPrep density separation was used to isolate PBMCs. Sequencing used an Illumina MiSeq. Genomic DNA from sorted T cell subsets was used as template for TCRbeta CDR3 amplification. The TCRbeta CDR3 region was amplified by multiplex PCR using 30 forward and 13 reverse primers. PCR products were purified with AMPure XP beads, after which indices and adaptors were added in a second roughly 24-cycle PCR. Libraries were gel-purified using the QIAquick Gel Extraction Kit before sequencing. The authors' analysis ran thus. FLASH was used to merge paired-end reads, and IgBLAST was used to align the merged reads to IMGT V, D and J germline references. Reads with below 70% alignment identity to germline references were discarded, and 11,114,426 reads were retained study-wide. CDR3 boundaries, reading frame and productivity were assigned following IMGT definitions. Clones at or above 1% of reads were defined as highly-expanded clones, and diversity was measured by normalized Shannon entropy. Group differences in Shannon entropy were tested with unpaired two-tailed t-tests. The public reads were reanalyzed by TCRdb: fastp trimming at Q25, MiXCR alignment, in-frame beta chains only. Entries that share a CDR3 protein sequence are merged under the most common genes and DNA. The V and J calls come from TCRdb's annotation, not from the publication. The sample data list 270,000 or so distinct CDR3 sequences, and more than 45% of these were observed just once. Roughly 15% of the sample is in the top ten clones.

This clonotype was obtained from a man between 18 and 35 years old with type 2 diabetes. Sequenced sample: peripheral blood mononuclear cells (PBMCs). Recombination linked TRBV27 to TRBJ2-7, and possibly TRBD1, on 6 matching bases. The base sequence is TGTGCCAGCAGTCCGGACAGTTTTCCCTACGAGCAGTACTTC. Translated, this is CASSPDSFPYEQYF.